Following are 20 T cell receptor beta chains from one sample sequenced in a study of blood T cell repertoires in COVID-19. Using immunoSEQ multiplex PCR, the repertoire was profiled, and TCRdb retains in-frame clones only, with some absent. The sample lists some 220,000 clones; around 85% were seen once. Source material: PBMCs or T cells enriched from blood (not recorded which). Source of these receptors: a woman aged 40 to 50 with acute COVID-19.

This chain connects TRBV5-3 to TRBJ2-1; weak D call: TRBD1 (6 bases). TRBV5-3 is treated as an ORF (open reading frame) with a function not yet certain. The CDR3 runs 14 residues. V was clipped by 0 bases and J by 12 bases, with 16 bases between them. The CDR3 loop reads CARSLVSGAIGQFF. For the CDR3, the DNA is TGTGCCAGAAGCTTGGTATCAGGGGCTATAGGGCAGTTCTTC.

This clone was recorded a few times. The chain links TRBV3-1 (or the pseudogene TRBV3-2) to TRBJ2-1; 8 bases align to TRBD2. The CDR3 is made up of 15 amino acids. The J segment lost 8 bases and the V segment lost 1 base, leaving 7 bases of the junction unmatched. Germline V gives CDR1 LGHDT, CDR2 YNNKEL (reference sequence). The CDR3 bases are TGTGCCAGCAGCCAAGGCGGGAGGCGGGTCGATGAGCAGTTCTTC. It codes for CASSQGGRRVDEQFF.

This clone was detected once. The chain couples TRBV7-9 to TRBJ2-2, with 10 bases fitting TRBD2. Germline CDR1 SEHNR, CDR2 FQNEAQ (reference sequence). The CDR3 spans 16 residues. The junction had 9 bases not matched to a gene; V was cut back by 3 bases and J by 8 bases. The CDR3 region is CASSFAGTSVVGELFF. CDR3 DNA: TGTGCCAGCAGCTTTGCCGGGACTAGCGTAGTGGGGGAGCTGTTTTTT.

The CDR3 region is CASPGPIGPYEQYF. DNA of the CDR3: TGTGCCAGCCCAGGCCCAATTGGGCCCTACGAGCAGTACTTC. The genes are TRBV7-9 and TRBJ2-7; the D is unclear. Trimming pared 8 bases from V and 2 bases from J, leaving 16 bases between. Germline lookup yields CDR1 SEHNR and CDR2 FQNEAQ (reference sequence). The CDR3 spans 14 residues.

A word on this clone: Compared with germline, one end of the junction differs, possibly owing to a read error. CDR3 loop: CATSDLPPRDSIQPQHF. The CDR3 coding sequence is TGTGCCACCAGTGATTTGCCCCCCCGAGACAGCATTCAGCCCCAGCATTTT. The genes are TRBV24-1 and TRBJ1-5; possible D gene TRBD1, 5 bases. This CDR3 is 17 amino acids long. The germline V gene encodes CDR1 KGHDR and CDR2 SFDVKD.

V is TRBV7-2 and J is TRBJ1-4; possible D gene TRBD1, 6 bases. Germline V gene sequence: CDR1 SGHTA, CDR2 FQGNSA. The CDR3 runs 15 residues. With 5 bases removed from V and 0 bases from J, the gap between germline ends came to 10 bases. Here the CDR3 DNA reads TGTGCCAGCAGCCCAAACAGGGCAACTAATGAAAAACTGTTTTTT. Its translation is CASSPNRATNEKLFF.

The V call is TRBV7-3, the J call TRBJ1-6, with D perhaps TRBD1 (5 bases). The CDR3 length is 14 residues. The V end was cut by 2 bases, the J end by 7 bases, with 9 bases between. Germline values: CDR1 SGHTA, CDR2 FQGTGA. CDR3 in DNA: TGTGCCAGCAGCTTATCCCCAGGGAATTCACCCCTCCACTTT. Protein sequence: CASSLSPGNSPLHF.

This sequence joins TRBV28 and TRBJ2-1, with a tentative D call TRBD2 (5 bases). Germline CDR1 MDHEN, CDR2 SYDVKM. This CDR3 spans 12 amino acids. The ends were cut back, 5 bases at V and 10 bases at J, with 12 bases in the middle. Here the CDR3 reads CASSKEPGEQFF. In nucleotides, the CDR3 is TGTGCCAGCAGTAAGGAACCGGGAGAGCAGTTCTTC.

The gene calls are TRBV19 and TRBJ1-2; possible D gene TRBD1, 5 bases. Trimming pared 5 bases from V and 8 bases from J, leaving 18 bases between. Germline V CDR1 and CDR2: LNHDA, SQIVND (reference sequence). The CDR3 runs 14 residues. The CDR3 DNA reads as TGTGCCAGTAGTCCCCGTTTGGGGCTCGGGGGCTACACCTTC. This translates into CASSPRLGLGGYTF.

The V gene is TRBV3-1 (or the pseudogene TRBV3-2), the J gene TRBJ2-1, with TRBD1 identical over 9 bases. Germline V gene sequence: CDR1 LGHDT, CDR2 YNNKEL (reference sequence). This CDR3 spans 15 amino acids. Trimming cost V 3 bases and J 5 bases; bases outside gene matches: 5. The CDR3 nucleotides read TGTGCCAGCAGCCAGGGACAGGGACCGAACAATGAGCAGTTCTTC. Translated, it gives CASSQGQGPNNEQFF.

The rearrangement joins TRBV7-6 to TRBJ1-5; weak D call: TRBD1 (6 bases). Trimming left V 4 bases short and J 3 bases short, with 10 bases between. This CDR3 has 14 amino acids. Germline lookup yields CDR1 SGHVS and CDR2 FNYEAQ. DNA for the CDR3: TGTGCCAGCAGCTCTGGACAGTTCAATCAGCCCCAGCATTTT. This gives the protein CASSSGQFNQPQHF.

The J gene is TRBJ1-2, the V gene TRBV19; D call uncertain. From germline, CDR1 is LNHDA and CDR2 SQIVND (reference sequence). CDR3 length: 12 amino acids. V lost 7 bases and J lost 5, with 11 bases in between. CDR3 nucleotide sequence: TGTGCCAGTAAACAGCCGCCATATGGCTACACCTTC. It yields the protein CASKQPPYGYTF. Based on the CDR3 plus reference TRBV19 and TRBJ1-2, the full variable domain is DGGITQSPKYLFRKEGQNVTLSCEQNLNHDAMYWYRQDPGQGLRLIYYSQIVNDFQKGDIAEGYSVSREKKESFPLTVTSAQKNPTAFYLCASKQPPYGYTFGSGTRLTVV.

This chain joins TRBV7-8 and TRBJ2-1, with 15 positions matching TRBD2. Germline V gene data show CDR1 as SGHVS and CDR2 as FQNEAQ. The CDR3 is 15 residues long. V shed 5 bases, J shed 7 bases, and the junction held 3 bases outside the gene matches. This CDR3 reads CASSRGTSGGNEQFF. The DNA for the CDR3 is TGTGCCAGCAGCCGCGGGACTAGCGGGGGGAATGAGCAGTTCTTC.

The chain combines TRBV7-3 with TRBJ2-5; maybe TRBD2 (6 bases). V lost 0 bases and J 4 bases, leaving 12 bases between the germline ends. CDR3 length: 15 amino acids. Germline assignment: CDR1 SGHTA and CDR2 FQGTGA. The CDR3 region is CASSLTSTEGETQYF. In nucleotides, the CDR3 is TGTGCCAGCAGCTTAACTTCAACGGAGGGAGAGACCCAGTACTTC.

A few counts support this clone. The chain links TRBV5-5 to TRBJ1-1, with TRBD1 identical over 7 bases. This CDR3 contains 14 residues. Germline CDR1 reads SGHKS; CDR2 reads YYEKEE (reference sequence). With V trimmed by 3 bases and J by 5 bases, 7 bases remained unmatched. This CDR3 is CASSWGRRGTEAFF. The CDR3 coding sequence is TGTGCCAGCAGCTGGGGGCGCAGGGGGACTGAAGCTTTCTTT. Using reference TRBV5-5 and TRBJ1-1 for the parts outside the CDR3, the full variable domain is DAGVTQSPTHLIKTRGQQVTLRCSPISGHKSVSWYQQVLGQGPQFIFQYYEKEERGRGNFPDRFSARQFPNYSSELNVNALLLGDSALYLCASSWGRRGTEAFFGQGTRLTVV.

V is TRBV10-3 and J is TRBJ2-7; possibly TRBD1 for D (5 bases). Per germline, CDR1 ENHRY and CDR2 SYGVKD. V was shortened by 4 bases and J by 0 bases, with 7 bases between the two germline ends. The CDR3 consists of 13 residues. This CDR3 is CAISVDSSYEQYF. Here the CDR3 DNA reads TGTGCCATCAGTGTCGACAGCTCCTACGAGCAGTACTTC.

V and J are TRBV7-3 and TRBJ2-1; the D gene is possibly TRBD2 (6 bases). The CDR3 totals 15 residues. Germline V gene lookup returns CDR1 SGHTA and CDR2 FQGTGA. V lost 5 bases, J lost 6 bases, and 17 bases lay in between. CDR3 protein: CASSPRRAPTNEQFF. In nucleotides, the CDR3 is TGTGCCAGCAGCCCCCGGAGGGCCCCCACCAATGAGCAGTTCTTC.

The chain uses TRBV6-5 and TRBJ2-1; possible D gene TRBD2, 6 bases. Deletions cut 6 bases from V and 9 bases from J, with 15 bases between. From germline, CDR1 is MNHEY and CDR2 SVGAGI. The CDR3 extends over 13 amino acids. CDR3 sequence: CASSWDFRGEQFF. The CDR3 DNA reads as TGTGCCAGCAGCTGGGACTTCCGGGGTGAGCAGTTCTTC.

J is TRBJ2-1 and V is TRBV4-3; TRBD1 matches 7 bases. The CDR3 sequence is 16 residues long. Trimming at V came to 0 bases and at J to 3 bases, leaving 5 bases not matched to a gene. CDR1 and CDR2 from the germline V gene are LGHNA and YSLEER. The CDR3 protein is CASSQDRGPIYNEQFF. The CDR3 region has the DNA TGCGCCAGCAGCCAAGATAGGGGGCCCATCTACAATGAGCAGTTCTTC.

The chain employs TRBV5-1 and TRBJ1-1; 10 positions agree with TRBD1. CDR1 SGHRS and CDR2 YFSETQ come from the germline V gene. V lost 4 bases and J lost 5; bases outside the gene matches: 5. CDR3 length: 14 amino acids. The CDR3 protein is CASSTTGGETEAFF. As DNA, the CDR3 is TGCGCCAGCAGCACGACAGGGGGCGAGACTGAAGCTTTCTTT.